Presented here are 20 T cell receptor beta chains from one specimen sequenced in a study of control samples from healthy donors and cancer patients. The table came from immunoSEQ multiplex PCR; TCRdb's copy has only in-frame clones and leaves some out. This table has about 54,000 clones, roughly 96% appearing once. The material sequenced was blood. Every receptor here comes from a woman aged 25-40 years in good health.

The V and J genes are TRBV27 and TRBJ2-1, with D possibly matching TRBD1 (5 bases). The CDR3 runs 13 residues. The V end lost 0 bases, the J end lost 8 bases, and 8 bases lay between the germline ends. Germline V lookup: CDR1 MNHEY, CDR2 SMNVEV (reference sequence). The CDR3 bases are TGTGCCAGCAGTTTATCGGGGCCCCATGAGCAGTTCTTC. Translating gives CASSLSGPHEQFF.

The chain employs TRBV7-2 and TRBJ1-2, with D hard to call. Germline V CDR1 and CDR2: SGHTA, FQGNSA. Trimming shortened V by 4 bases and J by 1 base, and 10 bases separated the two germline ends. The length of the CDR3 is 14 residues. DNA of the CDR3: TGTGCCAGCAGCTCGCCCGGCCTTAACTATGGCTACACCTTC. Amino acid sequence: CASSSPGLNYGYTF.

DNA of the CDR3: TGTGCCAGCAGCTTAGTAGCGGGAGTGAATGAGCAGTTCTTC. This encodes CASSLVAGVNEQFF. The chain couples TRBV11-2 to TRBJ2-1, with 9 bases identical to TRBD2. V dropped 1 base and J dropped 7; count of bases not matched to a gene: 2. The CDR3 runs to 14 residues. Germline V gives CDR1 SGHAT, CDR2 FQNNGV.

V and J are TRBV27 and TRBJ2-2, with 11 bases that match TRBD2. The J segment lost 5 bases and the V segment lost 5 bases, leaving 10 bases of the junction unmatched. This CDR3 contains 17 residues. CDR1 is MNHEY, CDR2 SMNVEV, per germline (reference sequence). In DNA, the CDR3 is TGTGCCAGCAGTCCTACTAGCGGGAGAGTTCAAACCGGGGAGCTGTTTTTT. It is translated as CASSPTSGRVQTGELFF.

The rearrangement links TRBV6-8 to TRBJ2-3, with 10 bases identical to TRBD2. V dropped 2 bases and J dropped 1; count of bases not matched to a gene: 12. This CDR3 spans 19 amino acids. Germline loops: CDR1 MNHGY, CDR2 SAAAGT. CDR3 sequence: CASSYNSASGSFGTDTQYF. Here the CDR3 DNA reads TGTGCCAGCAGTTACAATTCGGCTAGCGGGAGTTTTGGCACAGATACGCAGTATTTT.

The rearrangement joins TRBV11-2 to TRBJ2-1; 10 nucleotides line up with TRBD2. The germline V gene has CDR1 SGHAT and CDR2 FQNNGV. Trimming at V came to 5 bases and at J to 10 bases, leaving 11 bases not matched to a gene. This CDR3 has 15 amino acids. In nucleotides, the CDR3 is TGTGCCAGCAGCCAGAGGGTTAGCGGGAGGACCGAGCAGTTCTTC. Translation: CASSQRVSGRTEQFF.

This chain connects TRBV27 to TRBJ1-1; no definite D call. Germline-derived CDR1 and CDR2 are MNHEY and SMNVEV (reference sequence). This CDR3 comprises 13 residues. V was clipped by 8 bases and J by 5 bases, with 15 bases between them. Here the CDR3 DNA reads TGTGCCAGCCGAGGTAAGGAAGGGACTGAAGCTTTCTTT. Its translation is CASRGKEGTEAFF.

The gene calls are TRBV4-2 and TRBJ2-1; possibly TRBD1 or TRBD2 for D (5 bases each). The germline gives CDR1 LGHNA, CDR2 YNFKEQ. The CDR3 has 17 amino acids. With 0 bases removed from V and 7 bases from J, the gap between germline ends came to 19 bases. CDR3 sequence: CASSQDNGAERRNEQFF. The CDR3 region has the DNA TGTGCCAGCAGCCAAGATAACGGGGCGGAAAGGAGGAATGAGCAGTTCTTC.

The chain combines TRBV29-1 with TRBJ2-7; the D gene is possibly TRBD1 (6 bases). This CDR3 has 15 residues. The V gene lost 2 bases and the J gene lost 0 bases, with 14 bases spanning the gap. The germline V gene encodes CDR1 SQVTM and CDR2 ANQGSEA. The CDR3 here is CSVESEQGRSYEQYF. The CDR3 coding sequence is TGCAGCGTTGAATCTGAACAGGGCCGCTCCTACGAGCAGTACTTC.

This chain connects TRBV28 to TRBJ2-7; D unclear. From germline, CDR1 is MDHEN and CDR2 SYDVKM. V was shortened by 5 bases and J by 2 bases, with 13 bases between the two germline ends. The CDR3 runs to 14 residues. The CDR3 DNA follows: TGTGCCAGCAGTCCTATCGGGTCCCCCTACGAGCAGTACTTC. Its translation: CASSPIGSPYEQYF.

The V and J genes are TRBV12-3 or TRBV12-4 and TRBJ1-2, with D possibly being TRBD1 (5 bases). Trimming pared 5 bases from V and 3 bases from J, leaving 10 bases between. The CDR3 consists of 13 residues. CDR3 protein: CASSGDSYYGYTF. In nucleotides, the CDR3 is TGTGCCAGCAGTGGTGACAGCTACTATGGCTACACCTTC.

The CDR3 loop is CSVRDPTDTQYF. The CDR3 DNA is TGCAGCGTCCGGGACCCCACAGATACGCAGTATTTT. This chain uses TRBV29-1 with TRBJ2-3; D may be TRBD1 or TRBD2 (5 bases each). Looked up from germline, CDR1 is SQVTM and CDR2 is ANQGSEA. The V end lost 6 bases, the J end lost 2 bases, and 9 bases lay between the germline ends. The CDR3 loop spans 12 amino acids.

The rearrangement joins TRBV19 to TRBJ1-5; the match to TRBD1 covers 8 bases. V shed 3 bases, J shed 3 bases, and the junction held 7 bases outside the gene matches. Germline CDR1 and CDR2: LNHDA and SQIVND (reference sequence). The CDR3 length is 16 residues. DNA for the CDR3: TGTGCCAGTAGTATCCTCGGACAGGGCCTCAATCAGCCCCAGCATTTT. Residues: CASSILGQGLNQPQHF.

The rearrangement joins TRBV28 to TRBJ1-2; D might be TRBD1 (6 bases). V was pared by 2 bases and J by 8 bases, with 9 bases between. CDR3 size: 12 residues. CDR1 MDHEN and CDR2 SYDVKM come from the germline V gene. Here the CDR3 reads CASSLGGRGYTF. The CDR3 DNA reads TGTGCCAGCAGTTTAGGGGGCCGAGGCTACACCTTC.

CDR3 bases: TGTGCCAGCAGTTACTCTCCAGGGCAGCCCCAGCATTTT. It encodes CASSYSPGQPQHF. V usage is TRBV6-5 and J usage is TRBJ1-5, with D possibly matching TRBD1 (5 bases). Germline CDR1 and CDR2: MNHEY and SVGAGI. V was pared by 0 bases and J by 7 bases, with 7 bases between. The CDR3 contains 13 residues.

CDR3 sequence: CASSQFSGYNEQFF. CDR3 in DNA: TGCGCCAGCAGCCAATTTTCCGGATACAATGAGCAGTTCTTC. The V gene is TRBV4-1, the J gene TRBJ2-1; D not resolved. Germline V lookup: CDR1 MGHRA, CDR2 YSYEKL. The V end was cut by 2 bases, the J end by 4 bases, with 9 bases between. The CDR3 is 14 amino acids.

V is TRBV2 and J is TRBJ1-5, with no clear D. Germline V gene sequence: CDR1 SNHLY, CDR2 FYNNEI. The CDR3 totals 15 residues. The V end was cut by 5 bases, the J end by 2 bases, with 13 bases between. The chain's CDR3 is CASSPGWSRNQPQHF. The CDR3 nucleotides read TGTGCCAGCAGTCCAGGCTGGAGTCGCAATCAGCCCCAGCATTTT.

Here the CDR3 DNA reads TGTGCCAGCAGCTTATCACCCCTCCCGGGACAGTTATCTGGAAACACCATATATTTT. It encodes CASSLSPLPGQLSGNTIYF. The chain uses TRBV7-2 and TRBJ1-3; 7 bases are shared with TRBD1. From germline, CDR1 is SGHTA and CDR2 FQGNSA. The CDR3 totals 19 residues. V lost 2 bases and J lost 1; bases outside the gene matches: 14. Looking up the rest from reference TRBV7-2 and TRBJ1-3 gives the full variable domain: GAGVSQSPSNKVTEKGKDVELRCDPISGHTALYWYRQSLGQGLEFLIYFQGNSAPDKSGLPSDRFSAERTGGSVSTLTIQRTQQEDSAVYLCASSLSPLPGQLSGNTIYFGEGSWLTVV.

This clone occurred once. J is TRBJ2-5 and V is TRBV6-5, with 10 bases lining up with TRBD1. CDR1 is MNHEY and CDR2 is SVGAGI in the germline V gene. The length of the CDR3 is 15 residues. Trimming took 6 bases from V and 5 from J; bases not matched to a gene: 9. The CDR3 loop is CASSLGQGVLETQYF. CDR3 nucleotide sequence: TGTGCCAGCAGCCTCGGACAGGGGGTCTTGGAGACCCAGTACTTC.

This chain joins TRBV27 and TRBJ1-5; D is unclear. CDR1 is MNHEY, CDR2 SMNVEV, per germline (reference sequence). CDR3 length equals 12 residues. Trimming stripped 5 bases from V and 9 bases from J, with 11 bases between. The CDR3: CASSPPRGPQHF. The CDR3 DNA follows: TGTGCCAGCAGTCCCCCTCGAGGGCCCCAGCATTTT.